This T cell receptor beta chain comes out of a study of cytomegalovirus exposure and HLA in healthy donors. Study-level results: Cytomegalovirus-associated status was assigned to about 150 TCR beta chains. The majority of TCR sequences were rare, yet some public TCRs appeared in many donors.

The donors were in the roughly 110-subject validation cohort; that cohort was separate from the roughly 700-subject first cohort. This CDR3 has 15 amino acids. V shed 4 bases and J 4 bases; nucleotides not matched to a gene: 5. The V gene's germline CDR1 is MNHEY and CDR2 SMNVEV (reference sequence). A word on this clone: Its antigen is currently unknown.

Sequenced by immunoSEQ multiplex PCR; TCRdb stores in-frame clones only, minus some. The table lists fewer than 150,000 clones, about 80% of them singletons, with around 27% in the top ten. This rearrangement joins TRBV27 to TRBJ2-1; 9 bases agree with TRBD1. This sequence was found in a young man in good health and CMV-seropositive. Sequencing was performed on PBMCs. CDR3 DNA: TGTGCCAGCAGTTCGGGGACAGGGCTTTACAATGAGCAGTTCTTC. Its translation: CASSSGTGLYNEQFF.